The 20 T cell receptor beta chains in this list originate from one sample, sequenced in a study of blood T cells in healthy people across ages. A second roughly 7 to 11 cycle PCR used barcoded and J-beta primers. TCRdb passed the 5' RACE reads through MiXCR, listing each CDR3 protein once. The table has roughly 2 million distinct CDR3 sequences, less than 50% seen once. Sequenced input: blood. The receptors derive from a woman aged 35 to 49 in good health.

This clonotype showed up just a few times. This chain connects TRBV7-2 to TRBJ2-5; D is perhaps TRBD1 (6 bases). The CDR3 is 14 amino acids. Trimming shortened V by 5 bases and J by 1 base, and 11 bases separated the two germline ends. In germline, CDR1 is SGHTA, CDR2 FQGNSA. The CDR3: CASSRQVGQETQYF. CDR3 coding DNA: TGTGCCAGCAGCCGACAGGTGGGCCAAGAGACCCAGTACTTC.

The genes are TRBV11-2 and TRBJ2-5; 10 nucleotides line up with TRBD2. The V gene's germline CDR1 is SGHAT and CDR2 FQNNGV. V lost 1 base to trimming and J lost 11 bases; unmatched junction nucleotides: 16. This CDR3 is built from 17 residues. The CDR3 sequence is CASSLGTTSGRYNEQYF. CDR3 sequence (DNA): TGTGCCAGCAGCTTAGGGACGACTAGCGGGCGTTACAATGAGCAGTACTTC.

This chain joins TRBV28 and TRBJ2-6, with a weak D call TRBD1 (5 bases). Germline CDR1 is MDHEN and CDR2 is SYDVKM. This CDR3 is built from 16 residues. Trimming took 1 base from V and 2 from J, leaving 9 bases between them. CDR3 bases: TGTGCCAGCAGTTTATCAGGGTTGGCTGGGGCCAACGTCCTGACTTTC. Protein: CASSLSGLAGANVLTF.

There are a few counts of this clonotype. The J gene is TRBJ2-3, the V gene TRBV29-1; 9 nucleotides match TRBD2. Germline CDR1 reads SQVTM; CDR2 reads ANQGSEA. J gave up 1 base and V 3 bases, and 5 bases lay outside the gene matches. The CDR3 spans 15 residues. This CDR3 reads CSVEILAGRTDTQYF. The DNA of the CDR3 is TGCAGCGTTGAGATCCTAGCGGGGCGCACAGATACGCAGTATTTT.

This clonotype was counted a few times. V is TRBV9 and J is TRBJ2-1; 8 bases map to TRBD2. The CDR3 covers 16 residues. Germline CDR1 and CDR2: SGDLS and YYNGEE. V was clipped by 2 bases and J by 5 bases; unmatched bases: 9. CDR3 protein: CASSVAGTRLDNEQFF. For the CDR3, the DNA is TGTGCCAGCAGCGTCGCCGGGACTAGATTGGACAATGAGCAGTTCTTC.

The chain employs TRBV5-5 and TRBJ1-1, with D unclear. CDR1 SGHKS and CDR2 YYEKEE come from the germline V gene (reference sequence). V lost 4 bases and J lost 5, with 12 bases in between. The CDR3 covers 13 residues. CDR3 sequence (DNA): TGTGCCAGCAGCGCCGACTTGTCGACTGAAGCTTTCTTT. It yields the protein CASSADLSTEAFF.

V and J are TRBV7-2 and TRBJ2-7; D gene unclear. CDR1 and CDR2 from the germline V gene are SGHTA and FQGNSA. This CDR3 is 12 amino acids long. V was cut by 3 bases and J by 6 bases, with 9 bases left in between. For the CDR3, the DNA is TGTGCCAGCAGCTTCGGCTATCGCGAGCAGTACTTC. It encodes CASSFGYREQYF. The entire variable domain, with the rest obtained from reference TRBV7-2 and TRBJ2-7, is as follows: GAGVSQSPSNKVTEKGKDVELRCDPISGHTALYWYRQSLGQGLEFLIYFQGNSAPDKSGLPSDRFSAERTGGSVSTLTIQRTQQEDSAVYLCASSFGYREQYFGPGTRLTVT.

The V and J genes are TRBV12-3 or TRBV12-4 and TRBJ1-2; 8 nucleotides match TRBD1. The length of the CDR3 is 12 residues. V gave up 6 bases and J gave up 6 bases; unmatched junction bases: 3. This chain's CDR3 is CASRDRADGYTF. For the CDR3, the DNA is TGTGCCAGCAGGGACAGGGCGGATGGCTACACCTTC.

This clonotype is a singleton in its sample. This sequence joins TRBV20-1 and TRBJ1-6; D gene uncertain. The CDR3 runs to 14 residues. Germline V lookup: CDR1 DFQATT, CDR2 SNEGSKA (reference sequence). The V end was cut by 0 bases, the J end by 7 bases, with 10 bases between. CDR3 amino acids: CSARDPKRNSPLHF. In DNA form, the CDR3 reads TGCAGTGCTAGAGATCCGAAGCGGAATTCACCCCTCCACTTT.

The V gene is TRBV5-1, the J gene TRBJ2-4; D could derive from TRBD1 or TRBD2 (5 bases each). The V gene lost 4 bases and the J gene lost 13 bases, with 21 bases spanning the gap. This CDR3 has 14 amino acids. CDR1 and CDR2 (germline): SGHRS, YFSETQ. CDR3 in amino acids: CASSPPGLGREQYF. CDR3 DNA sequence: TGCGCCAGCAGCCCGCCAGGGCTTGGAAGGGAGCAGTACTTC.

This clonotype occurred a few times. At one boundary the junction diverges from the germline segment, which might be a read error. The genes are TRBV20-1 and TRBJ2-1; either TRBD1 or TRBD2 may supply D (5 bases each). The CDR3 has 15 amino acids. The V gene's germline CDR1 is DFQATT and CDR2 SNEGSKA (reference sequence). The chain's CDR3 is CSARGARSSYNEQFF. In nucleotides, the CDR3 is TGCAGTGCAAGAGGGGCCAGAAGCTCCTACAATGAGCAGTTCTTC.

The chain recombines TRBV7-9 with TRBJ2-7; TRBD2 is a possible D gene (6 bases). Germline loops: CDR1 SEHNR, CDR2 FQNEAQ (reference sequence). Trimming shortened V by 5 bases and J by 4 bases, and 18 bases separated the two germline ends. The CDR3 has 15 residues. The CDR3 nucleotides read TGTGCCAGCAGCCCGGTCCGGGACTCCCGGTACGAGCAGTACTTC. Translated: CASSPVRDSRYEQYF.

This clonotype has at least ten counts. V gene TRBV7-2 combines with J gene TRBJ1-5; no definite D call. The CDR3 has 13 amino acids. V was clipped by 5 bases and J by 2 bases, with 7 bases between them. CDR1 and CDR2 (germline): SGHTA, FQGNSA. The DNA of the CDR3 is TGTGCCAGCAGCGCGTATGGCAATCAGCCCCAGCATTTT. Protein product: CASSAYGNQPQHF.

In this sample, this clonotype turned up a few times. The chain carries TRBV27 and TRBJ2-7; D perhaps matches TRBD1 (5 bases). Germline loops: CDR1 MNHEY, CDR2 SMNVEV (reference sequence). The CDR3 runs 15 residues. V was trimmed by 2 bases and J by 2 bases, leaving 13 bases between them. The CDR3 DNA reads TGTGCCAGCAGTTTACAGGGAAAGAGTACCTACGAGCAGTACTTC. Amino acid sequence: CASSLQGKSTYEQYF.

The chain combines TRBV4-3 with TRBJ1-2, with D possibly being TRBD1 (6 bases). The germline V and J ends were trimmed by 1 base and 0 bases, with 12 bases remaining between them. The CDR3 consists of 16 residues. CDR1 LGHNA and CDR2 YSLEER come from the germline V gene. CDR3 DNA: TGCGCCAGCAGCCAAGTATGGGGGGCGGCTAACTATGGCTACACCTTC. Translation gives CASSQVWGAANYGYTF.

The rearrangement uses TRBV4-2 and TRBJ2-1, with 7 bases lining up with TRBD2. The ends lost 3 bases at V and 9 bases at J; junction bases unmatched: 17. The V gene's germline CDR1 is LGHNA and CDR2 YNFKEQ. The CDR3 consists of 17 residues. Here the CDR3 reads CASSQASRGVPGGEQFF. In nucleotides, the CDR3 is TGTGCCAGCAGCCAGGCTTCCCGGGGGGTGCCCGGCGGTGAGCAGTTCTTC.

This chain joins TRBV11-1 and TRBJ2-3, with TRBD2 matching 15 bases. The CDR3 sequence is 17 residues long. Germline values: CDR1 SGHAT, CDR2 FQDESV (reference sequence). Trimming took 4 bases from V and 5 from J; bases not matched to a gene: 7. CDR3 amino acids: CASSYGTSGGRGDTQYF. CDR3 nucleotides: TGTGCCAGCAGCTACGGGACTAGCGGGGGGCGGGGAGATACGCAGTATTTT. Variable domain in full (rest from reference TRBV11-1 and TRBJ2-3): EAEVAQSPRYKITEKSQAVAFWCDPISGHATLYWYRQILGQGPELLVQFQDESVVDDSQLPKDRFSAERLKGVDSTLKIQPAELGDSAMYLCASSYGTSGGRGDTQYFGPGTRLTVL.

V is TRBV7-9 and J is TRBJ2-4; D is possibly TRBD2 (6 bases). The J call is uncertain, as TRBJ2-7 better fits the DNA end. Per the germline V gene, CDR1 is SEHNR and CDR2 is FQNEAQ (reference sequence). The CDR3 totals 14 residues. CDR3 sequence (DNA): TGTGCCAGTAGTGGCGGGGATATTTCCTACGAGCAGTACTTC. This gives the protein CASSGGDISYEQYF.

The V gene is TRBV7-9, the J gene TRBJ1-6, with 10 bases fitting TRBD1. Germline loops: CDR1 SEHNR, CDR2 FQNEAQ (reference sequence). The CDR3 consists of 14 residues. V was clipped by 5 bases and J by 9 bases; unmatched bases: 4. This CDR3 is CASSVGDRGSPLHF. CDR3 in DNA: TGTGCCAGCAGCGTCGGGGACAGGGGTTCACCCCTCCACTTT.

V gene TRBV27 combines with J gene TRBJ1-2; the D gene is possibly TRBD1 (6 bases). This CDR3 region has 13 residues. V was trimmed by 3 bases and J by 6 bases, leaving 11 bases between them. Per the germline V gene, CDR1 is MNHEY and CDR2 is SMNVEV (reference sequence). In nucleotides, the CDR3 is TGTGCCAGCAGTTTCGACAGGATGGATGGCTACACCTTC. It codes for CASSFDRMDGYTF.